This T cell receptor (beta chain) was captured by sequencing in a study of regulatory T cells in long-lasting Graves disease. Study-wide background: Antithyroid drug intake by newly diagnosed Graves' patients had lasted under 3 months.

Regarding time point: newly diagnosed GD, antithyroid drugs for less than 3 months. With RNA extracted from PBMCs as input, the TCR library was made. The EDTA tubes were filled with 8 to 9.5 milliliters of drawn peripheral blood. CDR3 length: 14 amino acids. V lost 6 bases and J 0 bases, leaving 12 bases between the germline ends. Combining iRepertoire HTBI primers with Arm-PCR of CDR3 regions, the authors built TCR beta libraries. TCRdb independently ran MiXCR on the multiplex PCR reads; one entry per CDR3 protein. The sample shows 240,000 or so distinct CDR3 sequences, 20% of them seen only once. Notes on the study in general: Investigators studied peripheral blood only, not thyroid tissue. TCR diversity was lower in persistent Graves' patients (versus newly diagnosed ones).

A word on this clonotype: Its antigen is not identified.

The sequences come from peripheral blood mononuclear cells (PBMCs), collected at new diagnosis, from a patient treated with antithyroid drugs. V gene TRBV12-3 or TRBV12-4 combines with J gene TRBJ2-7, with TRBD2 as a possible D gene (6 bases). The clonotype was recovered from a female donor with Graves disease. CDR3 nucleotide sequence: TGTGCCAGCAGCGACCCGGGGGACTCCTACGAGCAGTACTTC. Protein product: CASSDPGDSYEQYF.